The T cell receptor beta chain described here comes from a study of T cell repertoires in breast cancer. An expanded emulsion RT-PCR with primers for all TCR V genes paired CD8+ T cell chains. Unpaired genes were suppressed by blocking oligonucleotides during a second nested PCR. MiXCR, applied by TCRdb to the emulsion pairing reads, yields one record per CDR3 protein. Of some 37,000 distinct CDR3 sequences listed, under 60% are singletons. Material for sequencing was CD8+ T cells. This sequence originates from a pool of human donors with breast cancer or a healthy control (not recorded which).

The CDR3 DNA reads as TGTGCCAGCGGCAGACACTACGAGCAGTACTTC. Residues: CASGRHYEQYF. V and J are TRBV2 and TRBJ2-7; the D is unclear. Trimming removed 8 bases at V and 3 bases at J, with 8 bases between. The CDR3 runs to 11 residues. Germline CDR1 is SNHLY and CDR2 is FYNNEI. Drawing the rest from reference TRBV2 and TRBJ2-7, the complete variable domain is EPEVTQTPSHQVTQMGQEVILRCVPISNHLYFYWYRQILGQKVEFLVSFYNNEISEKSEIFDDQFSVERPDGSNFTLKIRSTKLEDSAMYFCASGRHYEQYFGPGTRLTVT.